This entry describes one T cell receptor beta chain. Its antigen is still unknown. The sample holds no much larger clone one base away, and base qualities are not on file. The CDR3 contains 17 residues, cysteine and phenylalanine counted. Left in the record is the CDR3 DNA by itself, 51 bases read in frame from the first base. The V end gives up 5 bases and the J end 3 bases, leaving 12 bases in the junction not matched to a gene. CDR1 and CDR2 are read off the germline V gene as SGHAT and FQNNGV. CD8 naive samples were CD45RO-negative cells positively selected for CCR7, giving a CD45RA+CCR7+ population that excluded TemRA cells. The donors were healthy, HIV-negative adults who had no recently reported acute infections or vaccinations. All donors were Caucasian adults living in Nashville, Tennessee, USA. Blood was collected by leukapheresis, and PBMCs were isolated by Ficoll-Histopaque density gradient centrifugation and then cryopreserved in liquid nitrogen vapor phase. Purity and quantity of every magnetically sorted T cell population were checked by analytical flow cytometry. Each sorted fraction had its genomic DNA isolated and then quantified by UV absorbance on a Nanodrop 2000c.

The data were obtained in a study of shared clonotypes between healthy human individuals (dated by TCRdb to 2019 to 2021). In terms of the full investigation: The cohort included three men and two women between 18 and 49 years of age. Between about 0.8 and 8.9 billion PBMCs per donor were obtained by leukapheresis. For each donor, three plates each were used for CD4 naive and CD4 memory, two plates were used for CD8 naive, and one plate was used for CD8 memory. Libraries were prepared and TCR repertoires were sequenced by different laboratories using diverse techniques, in order to increase sequencing depth and limit assay-specific biases. The study deeply sequenced blood TCR repertoires of several healthy adults to estimate repertoire size and the extent of clonotype sharing between individuals. General study outcomes and caveats: Sampling was restricted to blood, and TCR repertoires in tissues likely differ from the TCR repertoires found in blood. Even with the large sequencing depth, rarefaction of the sorted-subset datasets indicated that sequencing was incomplete. Pairwise subsampling led to the expectation that sequencing depth would affect the degree of clonotype sharing among donors. Naive subsets generally had larger estimated clonotype richness than memory subsets. Compared with non-shared clonotypes, the clonotypes found in all four sorted-subset donors had higher generation probabilities. About 5% of naive CD4, around 3.6% of naive CD8, roughly 2.4% of memory CD4, and approximately 0.4% of memory CD8 clonotypes were shared across several donors. Because the study included only a small number of donors, the genetic and exposure-history diversity represented was limited.

TCR CDR3 regions were amplified from genomic DNA by multiplex PCR using the deep immunoSEQ assay. Extracted genomic DNA from each cell subset was spread evenly across all wells of several immunoSEQ 96-well plates, with each plate serving as a replicate. For sorted subsets, approximately 210 ng genomic DNA, equal to 30,000 or so T cell genomes, was loaded into each replicate PCR. Purified libraries were measured with a Qubit 3.0 fluorometer, size-checked on a Bioanalyzer 2100, and measured again with the KAPA Library Quantification kit. Every immunoSEQ 96-well plate was sequenced on a separate single-read 150-cycle Illumina NextSeq 550 flow cell. The authors' analysis ran thus. The immunoSEQ output contained only junctional sequences without quality scores, so filtering could not match that applied to full-length reads. To assign V/J genes and CDR3, sequences were annotated against IMGT germline references using PyIR, a Python wrapper for IgBLAST v1.9. Reads with weak V/J assignments (E-value above 1e-6), missing CDR3, stop codons, out-of-frame junctions, or ambiguous translated residues were removed. A V3J clonotype was defined by an identical inferred V gene, J gene, and CDR3 amino acid sequence. Percentage overlap between repertoires was calculated by dividing the number of shared unique clonotypes by the size of the smaller repertoire. Richness of each repertoire was evaluated using RTK rarefaction, the Chao1 estimator, and Recon v2.1 estimates of unobserved clonotypes. Generation probabilities for all TCRbeta clonotypes obtained by the gDNA method from a few donors were computed using OLGA. TCRdb stores this immuneACCESS table with in-frame sequences only. Part of the clones is absent; in the studies checked, under half of the shortfall reflects unresolved V genes, and no reason is known for the rest. The V and J calls and clone size come from that table; D and trimming were worked out from the DNA. This sample holds 800,000 to 950,000 clones; approximately 96% were observed only once. Under 0.25% of the sample lies in the top ten.

The origin of this receptor is a man aged 30 to 39 in good health. The sequence is built from TRBV11-2 and TRBJ2-2, and 7 junctional nucleotides match TRBD2. The specimen was naive CD8+ T cells sorted from blood. The sample's cell subset or site label, decoded: CD45RA+CCR7+. The CDR3 is CASSLIGRESHTGELFF. The nucleotide sequence reads as follows: TGTGCCAGCAGCCTAATTGGGCGGGAGTCCCACACCGGGGAGCTGTTTTTT.